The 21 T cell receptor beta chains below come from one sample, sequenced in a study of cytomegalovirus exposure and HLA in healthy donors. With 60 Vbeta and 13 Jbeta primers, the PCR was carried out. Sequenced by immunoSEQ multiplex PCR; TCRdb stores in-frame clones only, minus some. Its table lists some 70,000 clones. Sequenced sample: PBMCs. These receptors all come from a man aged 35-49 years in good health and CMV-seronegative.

The CDR3 DNA reads TGTGCCAGCAAGATTTCCGGGGTGACTGAAGCTTTCTTT. Its protein is CASKISGVTEAFF. The V call is TRBV2, the J call TRBJ1-1; unclear D gene. Germline V lookup: CDR1 SNHLY, CDR2 FYNNEI. The germline V and J ends were trimmed by 7 bases and 5 bases, with 14 bases remaining between them. This CDR3 region has 13 residues.

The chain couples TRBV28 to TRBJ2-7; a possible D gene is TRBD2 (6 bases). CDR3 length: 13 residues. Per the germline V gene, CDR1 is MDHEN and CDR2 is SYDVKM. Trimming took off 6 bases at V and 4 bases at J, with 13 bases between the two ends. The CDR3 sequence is CASSFFAGYEQYF. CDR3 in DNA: TGTGCCAGCAGCTTCTTCGCGGGGTACGAGCAGTACTTC.

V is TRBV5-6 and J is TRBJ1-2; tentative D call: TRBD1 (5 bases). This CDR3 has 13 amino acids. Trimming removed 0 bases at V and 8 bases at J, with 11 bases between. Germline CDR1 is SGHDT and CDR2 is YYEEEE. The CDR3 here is CASSLGQRGGYTF. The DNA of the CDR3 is TGTGCCAGCAGCTTGGGACAGCGTGGCGGCTACACCTTC.

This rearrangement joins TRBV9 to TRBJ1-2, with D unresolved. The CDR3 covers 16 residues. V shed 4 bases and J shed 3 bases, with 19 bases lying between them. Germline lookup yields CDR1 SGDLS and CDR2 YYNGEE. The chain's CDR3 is CASSPPGEGDDYGYTF. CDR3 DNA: TGTGCCAGCAGCCCCCCAGGAGAGGGAGACGACTATGGCTACACCTTC.

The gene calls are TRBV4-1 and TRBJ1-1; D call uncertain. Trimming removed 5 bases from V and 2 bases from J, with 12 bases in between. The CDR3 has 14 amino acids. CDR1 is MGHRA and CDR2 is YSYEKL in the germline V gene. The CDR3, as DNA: TGCGCCAGCAGCGCGCGGGCCCTAAACACTGAAGCTTTCTTT. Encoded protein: CASSARALNTEAFF.

DNA for the CDR3: TGTGCCAGCAGCATTGACAGGGGCCGTGGCTACACCTTC. Translated, it gives CASSIDRGRGYTF. The chain couples TRBV7-2 to TRBJ1-2; 8 bases line up with TRBD1. Trimming took 5 bases from V and 7 from J; bases not matched to a gene: 6. Germline V gene sequence: CDR1 SGHTA, CDR2 FQGNSA. There are 13 residues in the CDR3.

The CDR3 protein is CASSLSGVGQETQYF. CDR3 sequence (DNA): TGTGCCAGCAGCTTGTCAGGGGTAGGCCAAGAGACCCAGTACTTC. The J gene is TRBJ2-5, the V gene TRBV9, with a weak D call TRBD1 (6 bases). V lost 4 bases, J lost 1 base, and 14 bases lay in between. This CDR3 is 15 amino acids long. Germline lookup yields CDR1 SGDLS and CDR2 YYNGEE.

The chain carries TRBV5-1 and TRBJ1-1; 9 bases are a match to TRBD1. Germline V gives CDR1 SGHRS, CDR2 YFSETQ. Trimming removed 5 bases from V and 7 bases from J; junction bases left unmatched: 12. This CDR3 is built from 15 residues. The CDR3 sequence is CASRVTGGKGGEAFF. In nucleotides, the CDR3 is TGCGCCAGCAGGGTCACAGGGGGCAAAGGTGGTGAAGCTTTCTTT.

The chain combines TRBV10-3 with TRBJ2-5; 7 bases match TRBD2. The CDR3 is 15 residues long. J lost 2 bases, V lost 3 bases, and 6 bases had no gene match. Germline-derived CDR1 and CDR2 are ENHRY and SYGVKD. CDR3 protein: CAISEPGGIQETQYF. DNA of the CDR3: TGTGCCATCAGTGAACCGGGGGGAATACAAGAGACCCAGTACTTC.

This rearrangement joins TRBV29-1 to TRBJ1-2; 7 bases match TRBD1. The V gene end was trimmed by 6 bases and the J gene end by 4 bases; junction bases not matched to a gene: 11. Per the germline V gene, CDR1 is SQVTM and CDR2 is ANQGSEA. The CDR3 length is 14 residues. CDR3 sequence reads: CSVERQGFSYGYTF. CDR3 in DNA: TGCAGCGTAGAAAGACAGGGCTTTAGCTATGGCTACACCTTC.

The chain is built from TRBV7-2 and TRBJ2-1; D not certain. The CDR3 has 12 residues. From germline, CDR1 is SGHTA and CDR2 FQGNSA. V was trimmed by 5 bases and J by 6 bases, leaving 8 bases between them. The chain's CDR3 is CASSPLLNEQFF. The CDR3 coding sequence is TGTGCCAGCAGCCCCCTCCTCAATGAGCAGTTCTTC. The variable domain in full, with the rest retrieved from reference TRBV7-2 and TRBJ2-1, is GAGVSQSPSNKVTEKGKDVELRCDPISGHTALYWYRQSLGQGLEFLIYFQGNSAPDKSGLPSDRFSAERTGGSVSTLTIQRTQQEDSAVYLCASSPLLNEQFFGPGTRLTVL.

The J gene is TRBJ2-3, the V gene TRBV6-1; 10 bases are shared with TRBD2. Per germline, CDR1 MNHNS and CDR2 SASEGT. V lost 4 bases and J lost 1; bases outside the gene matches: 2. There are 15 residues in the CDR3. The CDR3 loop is CASSVTSGGTDTQYF. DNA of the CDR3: TGTGCCAGCAGTGTCACTAGCGGGGGCACAGATACGCAGTATTTT.

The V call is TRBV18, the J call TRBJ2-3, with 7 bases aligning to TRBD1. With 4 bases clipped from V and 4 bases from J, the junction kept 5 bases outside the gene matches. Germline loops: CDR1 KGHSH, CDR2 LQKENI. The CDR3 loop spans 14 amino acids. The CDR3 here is CASSLGQASDTQYF. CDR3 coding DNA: TGTGCCAGCTCACTCGGACAGGCATCAGATACGCAGTATTTT.

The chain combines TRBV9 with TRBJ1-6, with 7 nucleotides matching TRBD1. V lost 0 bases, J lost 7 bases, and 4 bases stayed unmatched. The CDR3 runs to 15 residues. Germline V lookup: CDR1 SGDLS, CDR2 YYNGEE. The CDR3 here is CASSVGLTGNSPLHF. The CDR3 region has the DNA TGTGCCAGCAGCGTAGGGCTGACAGGGAATTCACCCCTCCACTTT.

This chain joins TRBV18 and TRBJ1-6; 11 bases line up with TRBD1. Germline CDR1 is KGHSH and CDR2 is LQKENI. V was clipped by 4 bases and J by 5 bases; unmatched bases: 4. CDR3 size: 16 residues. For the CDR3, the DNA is TGTGCCAGCTCACACGGACAGGGGGCAAATAATTCACCCCTCCACTTT. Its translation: CASSHGQGANNSPLHF. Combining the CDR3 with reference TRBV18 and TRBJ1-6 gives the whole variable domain NAGVMQNPRHLVRRRGQEARLRCSPMKGHSHVYWYRQLPEEGLKFMVYLQKENIIDESGMPKERFSAEFPKEGPSILRIQQVVRGDSAAYFCASSHGQGANNSPLHFGNGTRLTVT.

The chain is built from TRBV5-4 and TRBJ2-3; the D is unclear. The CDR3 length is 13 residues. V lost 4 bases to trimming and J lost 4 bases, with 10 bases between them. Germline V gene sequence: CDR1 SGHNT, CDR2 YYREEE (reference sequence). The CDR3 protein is CASSLISPDTQYF. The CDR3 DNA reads TGTGCCAGCAGCCTTATCTCCCCAGATACGCAGTATTTT.

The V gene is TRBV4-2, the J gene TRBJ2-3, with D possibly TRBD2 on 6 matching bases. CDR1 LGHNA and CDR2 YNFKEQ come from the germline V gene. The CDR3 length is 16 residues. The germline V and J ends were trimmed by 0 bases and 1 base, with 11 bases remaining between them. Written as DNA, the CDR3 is TGTGCCAGCAGCCAAGATTCCCCTAGCGGCACAGATACGCAGTATTTT. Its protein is CASSQDSPSGTDTQYF.

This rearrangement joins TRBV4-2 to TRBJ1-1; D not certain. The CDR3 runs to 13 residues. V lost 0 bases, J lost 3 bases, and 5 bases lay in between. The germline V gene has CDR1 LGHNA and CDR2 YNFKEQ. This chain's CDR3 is CASSQETDTEAFF. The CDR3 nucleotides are TGTGCCAGCAGCCAAGAAACAGACACTGAAGCTTTCTTT.

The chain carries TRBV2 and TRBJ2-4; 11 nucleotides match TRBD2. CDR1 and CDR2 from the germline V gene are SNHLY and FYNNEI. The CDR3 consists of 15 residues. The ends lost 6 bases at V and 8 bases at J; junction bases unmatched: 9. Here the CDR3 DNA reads TGTGCCAGCAGGGCCATAGCGGGGGGGCTGGACATTCAGTACTTC. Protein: CASRAIAGGLDIQYF.

The CDR3 DNA sequence: TGTGCCAGCAGCTTAGTGGGGGGGCGTGTTAGTGCAGATACGCAGTATTTT. Translation: CASSLVGGRVSADTQYF. The chain employs TRBV7-6 and TRBJ2-3; perhaps TRBD2 as D (7 bases). This CDR3 has 17 residues. Looked up from germline, CDR1 is SGHVS and CDR2 is FNYEAQ. The V end was cut by 1 base, the J end by 4 bases, with 18 bases between.

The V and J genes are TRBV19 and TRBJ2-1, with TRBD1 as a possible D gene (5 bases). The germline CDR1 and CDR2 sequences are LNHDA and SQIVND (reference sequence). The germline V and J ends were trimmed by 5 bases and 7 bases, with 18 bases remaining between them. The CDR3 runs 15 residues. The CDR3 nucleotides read TGTGCCAGTAGTCGCCATTCTCAGGGAAATAATGAGCAGTTCTTC. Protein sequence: CASSRHSQGNNEQFF.